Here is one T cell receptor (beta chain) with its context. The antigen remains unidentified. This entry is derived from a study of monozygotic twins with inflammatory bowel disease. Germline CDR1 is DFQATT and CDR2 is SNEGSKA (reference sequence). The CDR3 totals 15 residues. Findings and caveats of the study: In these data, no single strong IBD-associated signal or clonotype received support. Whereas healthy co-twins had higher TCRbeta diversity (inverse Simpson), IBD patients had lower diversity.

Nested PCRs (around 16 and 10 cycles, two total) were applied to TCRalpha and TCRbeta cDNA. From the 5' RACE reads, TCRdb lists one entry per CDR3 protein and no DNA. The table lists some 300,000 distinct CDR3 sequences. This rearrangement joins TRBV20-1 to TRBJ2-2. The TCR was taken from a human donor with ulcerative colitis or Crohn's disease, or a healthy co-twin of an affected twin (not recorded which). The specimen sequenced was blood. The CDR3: CSALRWGADTGELFF.